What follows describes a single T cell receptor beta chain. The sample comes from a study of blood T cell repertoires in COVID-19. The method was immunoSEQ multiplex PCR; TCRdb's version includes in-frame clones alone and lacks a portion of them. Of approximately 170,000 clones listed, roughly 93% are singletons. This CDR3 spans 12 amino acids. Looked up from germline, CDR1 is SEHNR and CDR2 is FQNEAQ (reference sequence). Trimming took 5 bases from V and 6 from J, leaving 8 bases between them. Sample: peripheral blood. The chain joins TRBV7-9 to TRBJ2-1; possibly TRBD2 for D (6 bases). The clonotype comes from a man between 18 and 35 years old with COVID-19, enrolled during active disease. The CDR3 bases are TGTGCCAGCAGCCTCGGGAGCAATGAGCAGTTCTTC. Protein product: CASSLGSNEQFF.